Below, 18 T cell receptor beta chains from the same sample are listed, as sequenced in a study of breast tumors, draining lymph nodes, adjacent tissues. Axillary draining lymph nodes of breast cancer patients supplied the node samples. TCRdb used MiXCR to reprocess the multiplex PCR reads, holding one entry per CDR3 protein. The data show roughly 260,000 distinct CDR3 sequences, roughly 31% seen once. The sample taken for sequencing was axillary lymph node tissue. The source is a female donor with breast cancer. Some clones in this sample may be carry-over from other donors' samples.

This clonotype was seen repeatedly, ten times or more. The V gene is TRBV10-3, the J gene TRBJ1-6, with D maybe TRBD1 (6 bases). Germline lookup yields CDR1 ENHRY and CDR2 SYGVKD. This CDR3 contains 15 residues. V dropped 0 bases and J dropped 5 bases, with 8 bases sitting between them. The CDR3 DNA reads TGTGCCATCAGTGAGTCTGCAGGGGATAATTCACCCCTCCACTTT. The encoded protein is CAISESAGDNSPLHF.

In this sample, this clonotype turned up many times. One end of the junction fails to match germline, which may point to a read error. The CDR3 loop is CASSLTSAGQFEQFF. DNA of the CDR3: TGTGCTAGCAGCCTAACTAGTGCTGGGCAATTTGAGCAGTTCTTC. The chain combines TRBV7-7 with TRBJ2-1; perhaps TRBD2 as D (5 bases). The CDR3 extends over 15 amino acids. Germline CDR1 reads SSHAT; CDR2 reads FNYEAQ (reference sequence).

The V and J genes are TRBV6-2 or TRBV6-3 and TRBJ2-3, with TRBD2 matching over 11 bases. V lost 6 bases to trimming and J lost 5 bases; unmatched junction nucleotides: 4. CDR3 length: 14 residues. CDR1 is MNHEY and CDR2 is SVGEGT in the germline V gene. CDR3 DNA sequence: TGTGCCAGCAGACTAGCGGGAGTGAGAGATACGCAGTATTTT. Translated: CASRLAGVRDTQYF.

This clonotype was seen only a few times. V is TRBV30 and J is TRBJ2-5; maybe TRBD1 (6 bases). Germline values: CDR1 GTSNPN, CDR2 SVGIG (reference sequence). V was clipped by 3 bases and J by 2 bases, with 13 bases between them. CDR3 length: 14 residues. In DNA, the CDR3 is TGTGCCTGGAGCCGTCGGGACACTCAAGAGACCCAGTACTTC. Amino acid sequence: CAWSRRDTQETQYF.

This clonotype appeared many times. The chain is built from TRBV6-5 and TRBJ2-6; D is unclear. Germline V gene lookup returns CDR1 MNHEY and CDR2 SVGAGI. Trimming shortened V by 6 bases and J by 1 base, and 4 bases separated the two germline ends. This CDR3 is built from 13 residues. The DNA of the CDR3 is TGTGCCAGCAGGCCATCTGGGGCCAACGTCCTGACTTTC. Protein: CASRPSGANVLTF.

This chain connects TRBV20-1 to TRBJ1-1; a possible D gene is TRBD1 (5 bases). Germline assignment: CDR1 DFQATT and CDR2 SNEGSKA (reference sequence). This CDR3 has 17 residues. Trimming took 6 bases from V and 1 from J, leaving 24 bases between them. The CDR3 bases are TGCAGTGCCGACAATCTGAAGTTCGGGGACGGGAACACTGAAGCTTTCTTT. It translates to CSADNLKFGDGNTEAFF.

As concerns this clonotype: Possible read error: a much larger clone is one base away. The V call is TRBV20-1, the J call TRBJ2-7; TRBD1 might be the D (5 bases). CDR1 is DFQATT, CDR2 SNEGSKA, per germline (reference sequence). The CDR3 is 12 amino acids. Here the CDR3 DNA reads TGCAGTGCCCCCAAGGCGCAGGGCGAGCCGTACTTC. It yields the protein CSAPKAQGEPYF.

This clonotype has a count of ten or more. This chain links TRBV5-8 with TRBJ2-2; 8 nucleotides agree with TRBD2. The germline V gene encodes CDR1 SGHTS and CDR2 YDEGEE. Trimming cost V 3 bases and J 7 bases; bases outside gene matches: 11. The CDR3 contains 16 residues. CDR3 region: CASSSPREGLGGELFF. CDR3 nucleotides: TGTGCCAGCAGCTCCCCTCGGGAGGGCCTGGGCGGGGAGCTGTTTTTT.

This clonotype was found many times. The J gene is TRBJ1-4, the V gene TRBV12-3 or TRBV12-4, with 7 positions matching TRBD1. Losses at the gene ends were 6 bases for V and 12 bases for J; bases not matched to a gene: 10. This CDR3 contains 13 residues. The CDR3 DNA follows: TGTGCCAGCAGGCGTGGACAGGAGGGGGAACTGTTTTTT. Translating it yields CASRRGQEGELFF.

Remarks on this clonotype: With a much larger clone just one base away, this may be a read error. The chain has TRBV20-1 and TRBJ1-5; D is undetermined. CDR1 and CDR2 from the germline V gene are DFQATT and SNEGSKA (reference sequence). The CDR3 sequence is 14 residues long. The chain's CDR3 is CSARRPAGHQPRHF. The CDR3 region has the DNA TGCAGTGCTAGGCGCCCCGCGGGTCATCAGCCCCGGCATTTT.

There are many counts of this clonotype. V and J are TRBV3-1 and TRBJ2-5, with 9 bases that match TRBD2. The J segment lost 4 bases and the V segment lost 3 bases, leaving 6 bases of the junction unmatched. This CDR3 has 15 residues. The V gene's germline CDR1 is LGHDT and CDR2 YNNKEL (reference sequence). CDR3 coding DNA: TGTGCCAGCAGCCAGCAATTACTAGCGGGAGAGACCCAGTACTTC. Its protein product is CASSQQLLAGETQYF.

Turning to this clonotype: This may be a read error, as it is one base from a much larger clone. The rearrangement links TRBV20-1 to TRBJ2-5; 15 nucleotides line up with TRBD2. The J segment lost 5 bases and the V segment lost 5 bases, leaving 9 bases of the junction unmatched. The V gene's germline CDR1 is DFQATT and CDR2 SNEGSKA (reference sequence). CDR3 size: 16 residues. The CDR3: CSAGGAGTSGGETQYF. In DNA form, the CDR3 reads TGCAGTGCTGGGGGGGCCGGGACTAGCGGGGGGGAGACCCAGTACTTC.

This clonotype appeared a few times. The chain is built from TRBV30 and TRBJ1-2; no clear D. CDR3 length: 13 amino acids. The V gene's germline CDR1 is GTSNPN and CDR2 SVGIG (reference sequence). The V end lost 3 bases, the J end lost 4 bases, and 12 bases lay between the germline ends. Here the CDR3 DNA reads TGTGCCTGGAGGTCCGGCCAGTTCTATGGCTACACCTTC. It yields the protein CAWRSGQFYGYTF.

This clonotype came up many times. The chain couples TRBV5-1 to TRBJ2-2; D ambiguous. The CDR3 spans 16 residues. In germline, CDR1 is SGHRS, CDR2 YFSETQ. V lost 1 base and J lost 1, with 11 bases in between. This CDR3 is CASSLSQSVNTGELFF. The DNA of the CDR3 is TGCGCCAGCAGCTTGTCTCAGTCGGTGAACACCGGGGAGCTGTTTTTT. Full variable domain (outside the CDR3, taken from reference TRBV5-1 and TRBJ2-2): KAGVTQTPRYLIKTRGQQVTLSCSPISGHRSVSWYQQTPGQGLQFLFEYFSETQRNKGNFPGRFSGRQFSNSRSEMNVSTLELGDSALYLCASSLSQSVNTGELFFGEGSRLTVL.

This clonotype was picked up many times. The V call is TRBV30, the J call TRBJ1-2; D gene unclear. The germline V gene has CDR1 GTSNPN and CDR2 SVGIG (reference sequence). The V end lost 2 bases, the J end lost 1 base, and 8 bases lay between the germline ends. This CDR3 comprises 13 residues. The CDR3: CAWSYLGNYGYTF. As DNA, the CDR3 is TGTGCCTGGAGTTACTTGGGTAACTATGGCTACACCTTC.

Notes on this clonotype: A much larger clone lies a single base off, so this may be a read error. This chain links TRBV15 with TRBJ1-5; D gene ambiguous. The germline V gene has CDR1 LNHNV and CDR2 YYDKDF (reference sequence). This CDR3 comprises 12 residues. Trimming stripped 6 bases from V and 0 bases from J, with 3 bases between. This CDR3 reads CATRDSNQPQHF. DNA of the CDR3: TGTGCCACCAGGGATAGCAATCAGCCCCAGCATTTT.

Notes on this clonotype: This may stem from a read error, because a much larger clone lies one nucleotide away. V is TRBV4-3 and J is TRBJ2-7; 11 bases map to TRBD2. The CDR3 consists of 16 residues. After removal of 4 bases from V and 7 bases from J, the junction contained 12 bases not matched to a gene. Germline lookup yields CDR1 LGHNA and CDR2 YSLEER. The chain's CDR3 is CASSRERLAGLREQYF. The CDR3 nucleotides are TGCGCCAGCAGCCGAGAAAGACTAGCGGGACTAAGGGAGCAGTACTTC.

To note about this clonotype: A read error is possible here, since a much larger clone lies one base away. The DNA of the CDR3 is TGCAGTGCTAGAGATCGGGGGGGTAGGTCCTACGAGCGGTACTTC. It encodes CSARDRGGRSYERYF. This chain joins TRBV20-1 and TRBJ2-7; TRBD2 aligns across 8 bases. Looked up from germline, CDR1 is DFQATT and CDR2 is SNEGSKA (reference sequence). The CDR3 spans 15 residues.